Below are 31 T cell receptor beta chains sequenced from a single sample in a study of cytomegalovirus exposure and HLA in healthy donors (TCRdb year 2017). The library was produced with the immunoSEQ multiplex PCR assay. TCRdb limited this immuneACCESS table to in-frame rearrangements with V and J called. A share of clones is missing; checked studies link under half to unresolved V genes, and the rest is unexplained. Within this sample are fewer than 150,000 clones, with roughly 88% of them counted one time only. The biggest ten clones account for 6.5% to 8.5% of the sample. Source material: PBMCs. The receptor set was obtained from a woman aged 18-30 years in good health and CMV-seropositive.

The chain joins TRBV7-9 to TRBJ1-4, with D possibly matching TRBD1 (5 bases). Germline CDR1 is SEHNR and CDR2 is FQNEAQ (reference sequence). V lost 3 bases to trimming and J lost 6 bases, with 14 bases between them. The CDR3 sequence is 15 residues long. Here the CDR3 reads CASSLTVNPYEKLFF. The CDR3 DNA reads as TGTGCCAGCAGCTTGACAGTCAATCCATATGAAAAACTGTTTTTT.

The chain is built from TRBV14 and TRBJ2-1; D call uncertain. Germline CDR1 and CDR2: SGHDN and FVKESK. CDR3 length: 16 amino acids. V gave up 3 bases and J gave up 3 bases, with 15 bases separating them. In DNA, the CDR3 is TGTGCCAGCAGCCACTCAGACTTGTTCCTCTACAATGAGCAGTTCTTC. Protein sequence: CASSHSDLFLYNEQFF.

By share, this clone counts as medium-sized. The CDR3 nucleotides are TGTGCCAGCACGCCGCTAGCGGGGACCACCGGGGAGCTGTTTTTT. This gives the protein CASTPLAGTTGELFF. V usage is TRBV27 and J usage is TRBJ2-2; 9 bases line up with TRBD2. With 7 bases clipped from V and 4 bases from J, the junction kept 7 bases outside the gene matches. This CDR3 has 15 amino acids. Per germline, CDR1 MNHEY and CDR2 SMNVEV (reference sequence).

The gene calls are TRBV18 and TRBJ1-2; D is undetermined. There are 14 residues in the CDR3. V was trimmed by 0 bases and J by 4 bases, leaving 9 bases between them. Germline V gene sequence: CDR1 KGHSH, CDR2 LQKENI. CDR3: CASSPPRQIYGYTF. The CDR3 region has the DNA TGTGCCAGCTCACCACCGAGGCAGATCTATGGCTACACCTTC.

This rearrangement joins TRBV6-5 to TRBJ1-2, with a tentative D call TRBD1 (5 bases). The V gene's germline CDR1 is MNHEY and CDR2 SVGAGI. This CDR3 is built from 14 residues. V was cut by 2 bases and J by 2 bases, with 9 bases left in between. The CDR3 nucleotides read TGTGCCAGCAGTTACGGACAAGGAAACTATGGCTACACCTTC. The encoded protein is CASSYGQGNYGYTF.

This chain uses TRBV6-1 with TRBJ1-2; 7 bases align to TRBD1. The germline V gene has CDR1 MNHNS and CDR2 SASEGT. With 6 bases clipped from V and 1 base from J, the junction kept 2 bases outside the gene matches. The CDR3 spans 13 residues. The CDR3 reads CASSRDSNYGYTF. The CDR3 region has the DNA TGTGCCAGCAGCCGGGACAGTAACTATGGCTACACCTTC.

The rearrangement joins TRBV28 to TRBJ2-6; 7 bases are shared with TRBD2. CDR3 length: 15 residues. Germline V gene data show CDR1 as MDHEN and CDR2 as SYDVKM. Trimming removed 5 bases from V and 0 bases from J; junction bases left unmatched: 1. CDR3 protein: CASSRGDSGANVLTF. The CDR3 DNA sequence: TGTGCCAGCAGTCGGGGGGACTCTGGGGCCAACGTCCTGACTTTC.

The chain uses TRBV2 and TRBJ2-2; D perhaps matches TRBD2 (6 bases). Trimming removed 6 bases at V and 4 bases at J, with 12 bases between. CDR1 is SNHLY, CDR2 FYNNEI, per germline. This CDR3 is built from 14 residues. CDR3: CASRERAGTGELFF. In DNA form, the CDR3 reads TGTGCCAGCAGGGAGCGGGCGGGCACCGGGGAGCTGTTTTTT.

The rearrangement joins TRBV7-3 to TRBJ1-1, with 7 bases fitting TRBD1. The V and J ends lost 5 bases and 8 bases, in that order; junction bases with no gene match: 8. The germline V gene encodes CDR1 SGHTA and CDR2 FQGTGA. The length of the CDR3 is 13 residues. This CDR3 is CASSPGQAAEAFF. CDR3 nucleotide sequence: TGTGCCAGCAGCCCCGGACAGGCTGCGGAAGCTTTCTTT.

The J gene is TRBJ1-1, the V gene TRBV5-1; TRBD1 agrees at 7 bases. Germline trimming cut 6 bases from V and 2 bases from J; bases unmatched to any gene: 13. The germline gives CDR1 SGHRS, CDR2 YFSETQ. There are 16 residues in the CDR3. CDR3 in amino acids: CASTPRDRGANTEAFF. For the CDR3, the DNA is TGCGCCAGCACCCCTAGGGACAGAGGGGCCAACACTGAAGCTTTCTTT.

The chain has TRBV5-1 and TRBJ1-2; D gene uncertain. The CDR3 extends over 15 amino acids. Trimming left V 0 bases short and J 3 bases short, with 12 bases between. The germline gives CDR1 SGHRS, CDR2 YFSETQ. Here the CDR3 DNA reads TGCGCCAGCAGCTTGGCTATAGGGAGGGACTATGGCTACACCTTC. Protein sequence: CASSLAIGRDYGYTF.

Written as DNA, the CDR3 is TGTGCCAGCAGCCCCCGGACAGGTCGTAATGAAAAACTGTTTTTT. This gives the protein CASSPRTGRNEKLFF. V is TRBV4-2 and J is TRBJ1-4; 7 nucleotides agree with TRBD1. The CDR3 covers 15 residues. The junction had 6 bases not matched to a gene; V was cut back by 4 bases and J by 4 bases. CDR1 and CDR2 (germline): LGHNA, YNFKEQ.

This clone was detected a few times. This chain links TRBV6-6 with TRBJ1-1; TRBD1 aligns across 7 bases. The CDR3 has 13 residues. Trimming took 2 bases from V and 6 from J; bases not matched to a gene: 3. Looked up from germline, CDR1 is MNHNY and CDR2 is SVGAGI (reference sequence). For the CDR3, the DNA is TGTGCCAGCAGTTACCAGGGGACAGCTGAAGCTTTCTTT. Its protein is CASSYQGTAEAFF.

The rearrangement joins TRBV19 to TRBJ2-7, with D unresolved. Germline lookup yields CDR1 LNHDA and CDR2 SQIVND (reference sequence). This CDR3 spans 14 amino acids. V gave up 6 bases and J gave up 5 bases, with 17 bases separating them. CDR3 sequence reads: CASSSIFRSDEQYF. The CDR3 coding sequence is TGTGCCAGTAGCTCTATATTTCGCTCGGACGAGCAGTACTTC.

The chain uses TRBV30 and TRBJ2-1, with D possibly matching TRBD2 (5 bases). The CDR3 has 13 amino acids. V shed 7 bases and J shed 13 bases, with 23 bases lying between them. Germline CDR1 and CDR2: GTSNPN and SVGIG (reference sequence). CDR3 DNA sequence: TGTGCCTCCCTCACCCCGGGGTCGGCGAGACAGTTCTTC. This codes for CASLTPGSARQFF.

The rearrangement joins TRBV7-2 to TRBJ2-5; 16 bases match TRBD2. V trimming: 2 bases; J trimming: 5 bases; junction bases outside the gene matches: 2. The CDR3 extends over 16 amino acids. Germline V CDR1 and CDR2: SGHTA, FQGNSA. The CDR3 DNA reads as TGTGCCAGCAGCTTAAGGGGACTAGCGGGAGGGGAGACCCAGTACTTC. It is translated as CASSLRGLAGGETQYF. The full variable domain, rest sourced from reference TRBV7-2 and TRBJ2-5, is GAGVSQSPSNKVTEKGKDVELRCDPISGHTALYWYRQSLGQGLEFLIYFQGNSAPDKSGLPSDRFSAERTGGSVSTLTIQRTQQEDSAVYLCASSLRGLAGGETQYFGPGTRLLVL.

This clone was observed once. This chain links TRBV5-1 with TRBJ1-1, with 8 bases lining up with TRBD1. The length of the CDR3 is 16 residues. Trimming at V came to 2 bases and at J to 0 bases, leaving 6 bases not matched to a gene. Germline CDR1 SGHRS, CDR2 YFSETQ. The CDR3 loop reads CASSFGQGYMNTEAFF. CDR3 DNA: TGCGCCAGCAGCTTTGGACAGGGATATATGAACACTGAAGCTTTCTTT. The full variable domain, with the rest looked up from reference TRBV5-1 and TRBJ1-1, is KAGVTQTPRYLIKTRGQQVTLSCSPISGHRSVSWYQQTPGQGLQFLFEYFSETQRNKGNFPGRFSGRQFSNSRSEMNVSTLELGDSALYLCASSFGQGYMNTEAFFGQGTRLTVV.

The rearrangement links TRBV9 to TRBJ2-7, with 7 nucleotides matching TRBD1. Unmatched junction bases numbered 7, after V lost 4 bases and J lost 6 bases. Germline V lookup: CDR1 SGDLS, CDR2 YYNGEE. The CDR3 loop spans 13 amino acids. The CDR3 sequence: CASSSTGLGEQYF. CDR3 coding DNA: TGTGCCAGCAGCTCGACAGGGTTGGGCGAGCAGTACTTC.

The rearrangement uses TRBV6-5 and TRBJ2-2; 8 bases fit TRBD2. Germline V gene data show CDR1 as MNHEY and CDR2 as SVGAGI. The CDR3 covers 16 residues. Trimming at V came to 2 bases and at J to 1 base, leaving 3 bases not matched to a gene. CDR3 coding DNA: TGTGCCAGCAGTTACGTTGCGGGGGGGAACACCGGGGAGCTGTTTTTT. Its protein is CASSYVAGGNTGELFF.

This sequence joins TRBV7-9 and TRBJ2-4; 7 positions agree with TRBD2. Germline V lookup: CDR1 SEHNR, CDR2 FQNEAQ (reference sequence). Trimming cost V 4 bases and J 10 bases; bases outside gene matches: 7. This CDR3 spans 13 amino acids. The CDR3 DNA reads TGTGCCAGCAGCTCAGCGGGACTCGAAATTCAGTACTTC. It codes for CASSSAGLEIQYF.

This rearrangement joins TRBV4-2 to TRBJ1-6; no definite D call. Germline lookup yields CDR1 LGHNA and CDR2 YNFKEQ. Trimming stripped 2 bases from V and 5 bases from J, with 16 bases between. The length of the CDR3 is 17 residues. DNA of the CDR3: TGTGCCAGCAGCCAAAACCCCAGAGGGAAGAATAATTCACCCCTCCACTTT. This translates into CASSQNPRGKNNSPLHF.

In this sample, this clone turned up once. The chain uses TRBV25-1 and TRBJ1-2, with D unresolved. The germline CDR1 and CDR2 sequences are MGHDK and SYGVNS. The CDR3 has 13 amino acids. V shed 2 bases and J shed 2 bases, with 6 bases lying between them. DNA of the CDR3: TGTGCCAGCAGTGAACCGGGAAACTATGGCTACACCTTC. It translates to CASSEPGNYGYTF.

DNA of the CDR3: TGTGCCACCCGTGGTCCGCCAGGGCAGACTAACTATGGCTACACCTTC. Protein product: CATRGPPGQTNYGYTF. The rearrangement links TRBV28 to TRBJ1-2, with D maybe TRBD1 (5 bases). Germline assignment: CDR1 MDHEN and CDR2 SYDVKM. Trimming stripped 10 bases from V and 0 bases from J, with 21 bases between. The CDR3 length is 16 residues.

The genes are TRBV30 and TRBJ1-4, with a tentative D call TRBD1 (6 bases). The CDR3 sequence is 15 residues long. Between the trimmed V and J ends, which lost 4 bases and 4 bases, there was a span of 16 bases. Germline V gene lookup returns CDR1 GTSNPN and CDR2 SVGIG (reference sequence). CDR3 nucleotide sequence: TGTGCCTGGACCACGGGGGGCGCGTATAATGAAAAACTGTTTTTT. Its protein product is CAWTTGGAYNEKLFF.

This chain joins TRBV4-3 and TRBJ2-2; D is undetermined. The V gene's germline CDR1 is LGHNA and CDR2 YSLEER. Trimming left V 4 bases short and J 3 bases short, with 9 bases between. CDR3 size: 14 residues. This CDR3 reads CASSPSAYTGELFF. CDR3 DNA: TGCGCCAGCAGCCCTAGTGCCTACACCGGGGAGCTGTTTTTT.

The V gene is TRBV15, the J gene TRBJ1-3; D is ambiguous. The CDR3 has 15 residues. CDR1 is LNHNV and CDR2 is YYDKDF in the germline V gene (reference sequence). V was cut by 8 bases and J by 3 bases, with 17 bases left in between. In DNA form, the CDR3 reads TGTGCCACCCTCCCCGACTGGTCCAGTGGAAACACCATATATTTT. It encodes CATLPDWSSGNTIYF.

The chain employs TRBV2 and TRBJ2-7; 7 bases are a match to TRBD2. V trimming: 5 bases; J trimming: 7 bases; junction bases outside the gene matches: 11. Germline lookup yields CDR1 SNHLY and CDR2 FYNNEI. The CDR3 sequence is 14 residues long. Here the CDR3 DNA reads TGTGCCAGCAGTCTACGGACTAGACCGGGGGAGCAGTACTTC. This encodes CASSLRTRPGEQYF.

The chain is built from TRBV11-1 and TRBJ2-3, with D possibly TRBD2 on 6 matching bases. Germline V CDR1 and CDR2: SGHAT, FQDESV (reference sequence). The CDR3 extends over 14 amino acids. With 5 bases removed from V and 2 bases from J, the gap between germline ends came to 11 bases. The CDR3 DNA is TGTGCCAGCAGCCGAAAGGACTACACAGATACGCAGTATTTT. Its protein product is CASSRKDYTDTQYF.

This clone showed up just once. The chain is built from TRBV20-1 and TRBJ1-1; D ambiguous. Germline values: CDR1 DFQATT, CDR2 SNEGSKA (reference sequence). CDR3 length: 11 amino acids. The V end lost 3 bases, the J end lost 4 bases, and 6 bases lay between the germline ends. In DNA, the CDR3 is TGCAGTGCTAGCCGGGGCACTGAAGCTTTCTTT. Protein: CSASRGTEAFF.

This chain joins TRBV7-2 and TRBJ1-6, with TRBD1 matching over 7 bases. This CDR3 comprises 16 residues. The ends lost 2 bases at V and 9 bases at J; junction bases unmatched: 10. CDR1 is SGHTA and CDR2 is FQGNSA in the germline V gene. CDR3: CASSLQQGSFRSPLHF. The CDR3 DNA reads TGTGCCAGCAGCTTACAACAGGGGTCGTTTCGTTCACCCCTCCACTTT.

The J gene is TRBJ2-2, the V gene TRBV6-1; maybe TRBD2 (6 bases). CDR1 and CDR2 from the germline V gene are MNHNS and SASEGT. This CDR3 is built from 13 residues. The V gene lost 7 bases and the J gene lost 6 bases, with 12 bases spanning the gap. The DNA for the CDR3 is TGTGCCAGCATCCCGACTAGATCCGGGGAGCTGTTTTTT. Its translation is CASIPTRSGELFF.